The T cell receptor (beta chain) under discussion was sequenced for a study of cytomegalovirus exposure and HLA in healthy donors. Study as a whole: Unique TCR beta sequences numbering about 100 million came from 190 million or so T cells in an earlier analysis.

Germline V gene lookup returns CDR1 SNHLY and CDR2 FYNNEI. CDR3 size: 15 residues. The J segment lost 3 bases and the V segment lost 11 bases, leaving 11 bases of the junction unmatched. Study-level findings and limits: Donors were assumed by presence/absence analyses to have roughly uniform sequencing depth.

Primers for the PCR totalled 60 Vbeta and 13 Jbeta. Assay used: immunoSEQ multiplex PCR; TCRdb lists only in-frame clones, some missing. The repertoire holds more than 70,000 clones, with 77% as singletons. Comments on this clone: Its antigen is not known. A read error may explain this, as a much larger clone is one base away.

Sequenced input: PBMCs. The rearrangement uses TRBV2 and TRBJ2-2, with 8 positions matching TRBD2. The sequence was collected from a man aged 45-65 years in good health and CMV-seropositive. As DNA, the CDR3 is TGTGCCGGCACAATCGGACTAGCCGACACCGGGGAGCTGTTTTTT. Protein: CAGTIGLADTGELFF.